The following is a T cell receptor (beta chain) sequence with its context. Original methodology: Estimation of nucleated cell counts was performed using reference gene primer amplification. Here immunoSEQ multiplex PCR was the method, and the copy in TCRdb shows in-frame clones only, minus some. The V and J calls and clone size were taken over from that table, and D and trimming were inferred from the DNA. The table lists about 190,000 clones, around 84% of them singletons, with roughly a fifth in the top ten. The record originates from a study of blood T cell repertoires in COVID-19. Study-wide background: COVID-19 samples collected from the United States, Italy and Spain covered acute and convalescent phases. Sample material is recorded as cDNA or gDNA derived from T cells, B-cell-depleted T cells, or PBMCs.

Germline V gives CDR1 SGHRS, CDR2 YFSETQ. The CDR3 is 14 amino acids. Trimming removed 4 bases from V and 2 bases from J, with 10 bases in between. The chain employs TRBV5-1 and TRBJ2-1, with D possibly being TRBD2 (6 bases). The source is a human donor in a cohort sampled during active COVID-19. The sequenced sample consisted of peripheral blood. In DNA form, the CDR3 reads TGCGCCAGCAGCCCCGCGGGGCCCTACAATGAGCAGTTCTTC. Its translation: CASSPAGPYNEQFF.